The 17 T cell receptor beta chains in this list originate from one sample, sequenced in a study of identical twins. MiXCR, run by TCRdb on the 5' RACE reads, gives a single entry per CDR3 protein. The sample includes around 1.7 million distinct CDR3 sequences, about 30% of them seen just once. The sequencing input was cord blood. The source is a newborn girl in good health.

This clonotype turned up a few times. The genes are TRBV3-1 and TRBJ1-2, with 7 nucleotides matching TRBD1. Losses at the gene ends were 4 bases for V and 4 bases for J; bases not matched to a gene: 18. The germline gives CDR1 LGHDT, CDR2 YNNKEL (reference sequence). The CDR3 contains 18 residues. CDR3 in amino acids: CASSPSTGSPLFSYGYTF. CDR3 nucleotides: TGTGCCAGCAGCCCTTCGACAGGGAGCCCTCTCTTTAGCTATGGCTACACCTTC.

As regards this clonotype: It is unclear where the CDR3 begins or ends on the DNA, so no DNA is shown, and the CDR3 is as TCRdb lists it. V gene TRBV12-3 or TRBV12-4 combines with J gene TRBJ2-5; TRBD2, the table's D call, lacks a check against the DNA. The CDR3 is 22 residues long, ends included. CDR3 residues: CASSLVRALRDTQYFGPGTQYF.

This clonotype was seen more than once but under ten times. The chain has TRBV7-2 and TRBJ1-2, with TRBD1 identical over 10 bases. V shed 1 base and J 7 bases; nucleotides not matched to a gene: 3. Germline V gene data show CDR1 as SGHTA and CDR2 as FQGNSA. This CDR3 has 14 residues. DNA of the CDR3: TGTGCCAGCAGCTTAGGCGGGACAGGGGTTGGCTACACCTTC. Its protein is CASSLGGTGVGYTF. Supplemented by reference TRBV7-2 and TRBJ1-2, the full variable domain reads GAGVSQSPSNKVTEKGKDVELRCDPISGHTALYWYRQSLGQGLEFLIYFQGNSAPDKSGLPSDRFSAERTGGSVSTLTIQRTQQEDSAVYLCASSLGGTGVGYTFGSGTRLTVV.

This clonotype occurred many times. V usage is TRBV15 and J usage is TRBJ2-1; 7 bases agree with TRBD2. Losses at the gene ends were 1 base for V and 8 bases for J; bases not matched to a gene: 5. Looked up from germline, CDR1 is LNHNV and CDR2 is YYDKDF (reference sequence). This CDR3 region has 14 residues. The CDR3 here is CATSRVAGVDEQFF. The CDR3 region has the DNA TGTGCCACCAGCAGAGTTGCGGGAGTCGATGAGCAGTTCTTC. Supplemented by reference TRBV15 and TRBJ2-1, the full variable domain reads DAMVIQNPRYQVTQFGKPVTLSCSQTLNHNVMYWYQQKSSQAPKLLFHYYDKDFNNEADTPDNFQSRRPNTSFCFLDIRSPGLGDTAMYLCATSRVAGVDEQFFGPGTRLTVL.

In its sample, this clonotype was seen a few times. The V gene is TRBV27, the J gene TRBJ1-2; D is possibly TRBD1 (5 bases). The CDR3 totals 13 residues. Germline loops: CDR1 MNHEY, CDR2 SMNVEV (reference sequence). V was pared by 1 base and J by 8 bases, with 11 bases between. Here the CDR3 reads CASSLWAGSGYTF. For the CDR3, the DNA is TGTGCCAGCAGTTTATGGGCAGGGTCCGGCTACACCTTC.

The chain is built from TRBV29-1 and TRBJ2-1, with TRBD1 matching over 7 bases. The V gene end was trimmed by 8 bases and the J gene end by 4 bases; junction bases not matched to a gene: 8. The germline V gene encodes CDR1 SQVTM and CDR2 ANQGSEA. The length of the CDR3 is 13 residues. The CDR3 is CSSRDSKYNEQFF. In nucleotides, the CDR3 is TGCAGCTCCCGGGACAGCAAATACAATGAGCAGTTCTTC.

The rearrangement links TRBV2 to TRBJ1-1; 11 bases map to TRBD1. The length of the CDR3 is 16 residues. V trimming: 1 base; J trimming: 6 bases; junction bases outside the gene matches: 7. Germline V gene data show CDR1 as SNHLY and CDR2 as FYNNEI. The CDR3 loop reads CASSEGRTGGGPEAFF. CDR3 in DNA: TGTGCCAGCAGTGAAGGTCGGACAGGGGGCGGCCCTGAAGCTTTCTTT.

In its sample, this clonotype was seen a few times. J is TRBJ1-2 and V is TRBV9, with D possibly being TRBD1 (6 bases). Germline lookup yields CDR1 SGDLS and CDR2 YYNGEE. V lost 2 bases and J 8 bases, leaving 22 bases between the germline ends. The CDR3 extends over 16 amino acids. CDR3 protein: CASSVRVGGGLDGYTF. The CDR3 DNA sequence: TGTGCCAGCAGCGTGAGGGTGGGGGGCGGTTTAGACGGCTACACCTTC.

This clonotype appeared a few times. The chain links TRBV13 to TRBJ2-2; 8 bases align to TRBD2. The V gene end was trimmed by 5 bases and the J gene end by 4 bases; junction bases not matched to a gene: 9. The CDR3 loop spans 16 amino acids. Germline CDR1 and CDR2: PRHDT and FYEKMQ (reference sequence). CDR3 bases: TGTGCCAGCAGCCCCTCTGGACTAGCCGGCACCGGGGAGCTGTTTTTT. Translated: CASSPSGLAGTGELFF.

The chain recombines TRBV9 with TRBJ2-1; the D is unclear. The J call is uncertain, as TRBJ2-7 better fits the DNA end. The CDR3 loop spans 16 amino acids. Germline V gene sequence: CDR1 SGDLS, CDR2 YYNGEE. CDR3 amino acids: CASSVVSASSYNEQYF. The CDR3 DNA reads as TGTGCCAGCAGCGTAGTCTCCGCAAGCTCCTACAATGAGCAGTACTTC.

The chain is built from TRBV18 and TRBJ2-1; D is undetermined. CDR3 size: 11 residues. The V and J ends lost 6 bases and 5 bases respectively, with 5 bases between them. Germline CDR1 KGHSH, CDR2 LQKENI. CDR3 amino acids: CASSIDNEQFF. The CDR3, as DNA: TGTGCCAGCTCCATCGACAATGAGCAGTTCTTC.

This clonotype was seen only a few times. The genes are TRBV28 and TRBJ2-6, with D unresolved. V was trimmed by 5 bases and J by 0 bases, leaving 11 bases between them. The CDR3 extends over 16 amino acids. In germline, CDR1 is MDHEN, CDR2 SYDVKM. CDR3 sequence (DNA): TGTGCCAGCAGTCTCGAGGCGATCTCTGGGGCCAACGTCCTGACTTTC. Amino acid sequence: CASSLEAISGANVLTF.

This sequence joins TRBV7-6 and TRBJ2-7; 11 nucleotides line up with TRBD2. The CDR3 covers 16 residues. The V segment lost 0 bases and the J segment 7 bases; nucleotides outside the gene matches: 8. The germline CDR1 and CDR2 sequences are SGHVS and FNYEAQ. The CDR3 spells CASSLATSGIWAEQYF. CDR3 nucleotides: TGTGCCAGCAGCTTAGCGACTAGCGGGATTTGGGCTGAGCAGTACTTC.

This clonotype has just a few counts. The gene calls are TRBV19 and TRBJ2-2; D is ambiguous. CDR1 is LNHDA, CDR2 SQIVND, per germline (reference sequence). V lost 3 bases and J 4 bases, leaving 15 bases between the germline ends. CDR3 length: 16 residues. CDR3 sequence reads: CASSIRSSRFTGELFF. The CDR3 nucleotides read TGTGCCAGTAGTATCCGTAGCAGTAGGTTCACCGGGGAGCTGTTTTTT.

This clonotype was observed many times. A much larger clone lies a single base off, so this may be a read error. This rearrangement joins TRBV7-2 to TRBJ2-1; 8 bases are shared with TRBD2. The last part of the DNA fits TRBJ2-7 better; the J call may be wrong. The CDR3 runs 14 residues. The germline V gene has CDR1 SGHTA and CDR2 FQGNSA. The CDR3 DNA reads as TGTGCCAGCAGCTTAGGGACTAGCTACAATGAGCAGTACTTC. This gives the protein CASSLGTSYNEQYF.

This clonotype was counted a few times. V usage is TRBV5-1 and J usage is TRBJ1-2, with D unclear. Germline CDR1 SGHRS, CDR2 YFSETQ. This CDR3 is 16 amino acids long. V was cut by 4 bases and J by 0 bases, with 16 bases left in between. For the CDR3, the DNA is TGCGCCAGCAGCACGTTCCTCCCGAGAGCTAACTATGGCTACACCTTC. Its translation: CASSTFLPRANYGYTF.

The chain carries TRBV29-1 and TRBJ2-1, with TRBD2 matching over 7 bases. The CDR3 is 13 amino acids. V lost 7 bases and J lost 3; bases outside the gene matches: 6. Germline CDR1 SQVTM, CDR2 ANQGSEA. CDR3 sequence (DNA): TGCAGCGCACCCCTAGCGGACTACAATGAGCAGTTCTTC. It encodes CSAPLADYNEQFF.